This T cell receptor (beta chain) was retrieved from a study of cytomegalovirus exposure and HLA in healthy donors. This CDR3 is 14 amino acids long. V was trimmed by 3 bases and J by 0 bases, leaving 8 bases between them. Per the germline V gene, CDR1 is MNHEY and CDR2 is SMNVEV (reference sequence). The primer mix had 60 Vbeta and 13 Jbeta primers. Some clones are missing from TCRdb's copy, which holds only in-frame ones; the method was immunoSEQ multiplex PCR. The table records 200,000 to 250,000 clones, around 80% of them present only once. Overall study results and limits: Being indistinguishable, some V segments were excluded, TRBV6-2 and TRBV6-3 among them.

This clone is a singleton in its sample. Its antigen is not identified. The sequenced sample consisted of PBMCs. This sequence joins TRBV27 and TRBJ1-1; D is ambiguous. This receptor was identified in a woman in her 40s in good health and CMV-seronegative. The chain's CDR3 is CASSLKRMNTEAFF. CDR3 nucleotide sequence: TGTGCCAGCAGTTTGAAGAGAATGAACACTGAAGCTTTCTTT.